These T cell receptor beta chains were read from a single sample in a study of cytomegalovirus exposure and HLA in healthy donors. Method: immunoSEQ multiplex PCR; TCRdb's copy keeps in-frame clones and lacks some. This table has some 150,000 clones, 79% appearing once. The material sequenced was PBMCs. The receptors were gathered from a man aged 50-59 years in good health and CMV-seropositive. CDR3s include the opening cysteine and the closing phenylalanine or tryptophan. A D gene is named only where the DNA matches it firmly. Size is omitted from some rows. Given values are once, few, many or a class for expanded clones.

D gene: NA
clone size: NA
V gene: TRBV28
J gene: TRBJ1-2
CDR3 protein: CASSLTGGYTF
CDR3 DNA: TGTGCCAGCAGTTTAACCGGTGGCTACACCTTC

D gene: TRBD1
clone size: NA
V gene: TRBV10-3
J gene: TRBJ2-7
CDR3 protein: CATQGTEAYEQYF
CDR3 DNA: TGTGCCACTCAAGGGACAGAGGCTTACGAGCAGTACTTC

D gene: TRBD2
clone size: NA
V gene: TRBV7-2
J gene: TRBJ2-1
CDR3 protein: CASSSGLAGDEQFF
CDR3 DNA: TGTGCCAGCAGCTCCGGACTAGCGGGAGACGAGCAGTTCTTC

D gene: NA
clone size: NA
V gene: TRBV28
J gene: TRBJ2-7
CDR3 protein: CASGVSGSGYEQYF
CDR3 DNA: TGTGCCAGCGGGGTTAGCGGAAGCGGGTACGAGCAGTACTTC

D gene: NA
clone size: NA
V gene: TRBV15
J gene: TRBJ1-4
CDR3 protein: CATSRTGDPEKLFF
CDR3 DNA: TGTGCCACCAGCAGAACCGGAGATCCCGAAAAACTGTTTTTT

D gene: NA
clone size: few
V gene: TRBV2
J gene: TRBJ2-4
CDR3 protein: CASETPLSNIQYF
CDR3 DNA: TGTGCCAGCGAGACTCCACTCTCAAACATTCAGTACTTC

D gene: TRBD1
clone size: NA
V gene: TRBV19
J gene: TRBJ2-6
CDR3 protein: CASSRETGAGANVLTF
CDR3 DNA: TGTGCCAGTAGTAGGGAAACAGGGGCTGGGGCCAACGTCCTGACTTTC

D gene: TRBD2
clone size: NA
V gene: TRBV13
J gene: TRBJ2-3
CDR3 protein: CASSQRAVYGRTDTQYF
CDR3 DNA: TGTGCCAGCAGCCAAAGGGCGGTATACGGGAGGACGGATACGCAGTATTTT

D gene: TRBD2
clone size: NA
V gene: TRBV6-5
J gene: TRBJ2-7
CDR3 protein: CASRRSLAGEQYF
CDR3 DNA: TGTGCCAGCAGGCGATCACTAGCGGGCGAGCAGTACTTC

D gene: NA
clone size: few
V gene: TRBV10-3
J gene: TRBJ2-1
CDR3 protein: CAISEQLSSYNEQFF
CDR3 DNA: TGTGCCATCAGTGAACAGCTATCCTCCTACAATGAGCAGTTCTTC

D gene: TRBD1
clone size: NA
V gene: TRBV5-1
J gene: TRBJ1-1
CDR3 protein: CASSSLGQGVTNTEAFF
CDR3 DNA: TGCGCCAGCAGCTCGCTAGGACAGGGTGTCACGAACACTGAAGCTTTCTTT

D gene: NA
clone size: NA
V gene: TRBV27
J gene: TRBJ2-5
CDR3 protein: CASSFRQSQETQYF
CDR3 DNA: TGTGCCAGCAGTTTCCGACAGTCACAAGAGACCCAGTACTTC

D gene: NA
clone size: NA
V gene: TRBV30
J gene: TRBJ2-2
CDR3 protein: CAWRPLQGGNTGELFF
CDR3 DNA: TGTGCCTGGAGACCCCTCCAGGGGGGGAACACCGGGGAGCTGTTTTTT

D gene: NA
clone size: NA
V gene: TRBV5-4
J gene: TRBJ2-5
CDR3 protein: CASSFGETQYF
CDR3 DNA: TGTGCCAGCAGCTTCGGAGAGACCCAGTACTTC

D gene: NA
clone size: NA
V gene: TRBV11-2
J gene: TRBJ2-2
CDR3 protein: CASSLDLAPAGELFF
CDR3 DNA: TGTGCCAGCAGCTTAGACCTCGCTCCAGCGGGGGAGCTGTTTTTT

D gene: TRBD2
clone size: once
V gene: TRBV6-6
J gene: TRBJ2-5
CDR3 protein: CASIATSGDETQYF
CDR3 DNA: TGTGCCAGCATCGCGACTAGCGGGGATGAGACCCAGTACTTC

D gene: TRBD1
clone size: few
V gene: TRBV6-5
J gene: TRBJ1-2
CDR3 protein: CASGLPGTGSYGYTF
CDR3 DNA: TGTGCCAGCGGGCTACCCGGGACAGGGAGCTATGGCTACACCTTC

D gene: TRBD2
clone size: once
V gene: TRBV9
J gene: TRBJ2-2
CDR3 protein: CASSVDRREGRHTGELFF
CDR3 DNA: TGTGCCAGCAGCGTAGATCGGCGGGAGGGCAGACACACCGGGGAGCTGTTTTTT

D gene: NA
clone size: NA
V gene: TRBV18
J gene: TRBJ2-7
CDR3 protein: CASSPGIRYEQYF
CDR3 DNA: TGTGCCAGCTCACCAGGCATCCGCTACGAGCAGTACTTC

D gene: NA
clone size: NA
V gene: TRBV9
J gene: TRBJ2-4
CDR3 protein: CASSVGRAEDIQYF
CDR3 DNA: TGTGCCAGCAGCGTCGGACGAGCGGAGGACATTCAGTACTTC

D gene: TRBD1
clone size: NA
V gene: TRBV10-3
J gene: TRBJ2-2
CDR3 protein: CAISDGTGPSGTALFF
CDR3 DNA: TGTGCCATCAGTGACGGGACAGGGCCCTCCGGGACAGCGCTGTTTTTT

D gene: TRBD1
clone size: NA
V gene: TRBV28
J gene: TRBJ2-7
CDR3 protein: CASSDRTGLSEQYF
CDR3 DNA: TGTGCCAGCAGTGACAGGACAGGGCTCTCCGAGCAGTACTTC